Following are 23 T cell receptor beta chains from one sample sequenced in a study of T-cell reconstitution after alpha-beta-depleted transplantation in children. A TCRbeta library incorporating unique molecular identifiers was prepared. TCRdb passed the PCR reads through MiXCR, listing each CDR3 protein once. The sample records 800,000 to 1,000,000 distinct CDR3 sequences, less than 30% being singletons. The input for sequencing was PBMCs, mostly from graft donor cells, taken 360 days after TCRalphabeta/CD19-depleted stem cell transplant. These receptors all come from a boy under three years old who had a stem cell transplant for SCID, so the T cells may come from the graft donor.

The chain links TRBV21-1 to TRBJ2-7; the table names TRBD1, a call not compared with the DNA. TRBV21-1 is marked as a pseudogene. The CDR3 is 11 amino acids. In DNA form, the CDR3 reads TGTGCCAGAACAGGGTTCGGGGAGCAGTACTTC. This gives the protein CARTGFGEQYF.

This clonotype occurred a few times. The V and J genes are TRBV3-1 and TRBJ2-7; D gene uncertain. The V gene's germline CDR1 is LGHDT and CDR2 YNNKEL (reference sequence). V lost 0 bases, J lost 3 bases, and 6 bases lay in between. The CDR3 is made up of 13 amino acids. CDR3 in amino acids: CASSQDGDYEQYF. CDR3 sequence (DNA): TGTGCCAGCAGCCAAGATGGCGACTACGAGCAGTACTTC.

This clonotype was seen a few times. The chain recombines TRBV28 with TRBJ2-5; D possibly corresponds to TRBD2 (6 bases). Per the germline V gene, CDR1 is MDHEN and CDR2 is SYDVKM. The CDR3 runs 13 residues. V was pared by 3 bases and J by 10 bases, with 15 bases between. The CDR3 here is CASSLGQREVQYF. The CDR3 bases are TGTGCCAGCAGTTTGGGGCAGAGGGAGGTCCAGTACTTC.

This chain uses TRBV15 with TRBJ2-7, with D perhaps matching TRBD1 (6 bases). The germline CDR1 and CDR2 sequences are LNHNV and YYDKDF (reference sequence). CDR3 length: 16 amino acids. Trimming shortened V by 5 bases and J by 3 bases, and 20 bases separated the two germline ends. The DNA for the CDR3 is TGTGCCACCAGCCCCCGAAACGCCACAGGGCGCTACGAGCAGTACTTC. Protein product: CATSPRNATGRYEQYF.

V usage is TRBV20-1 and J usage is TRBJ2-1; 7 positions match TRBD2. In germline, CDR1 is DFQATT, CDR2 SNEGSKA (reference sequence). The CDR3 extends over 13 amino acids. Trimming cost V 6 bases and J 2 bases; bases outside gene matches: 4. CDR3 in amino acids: CSAEAGAYNEQFF. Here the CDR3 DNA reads TGCAGTGCCGAGGCGGGGGCCTACAATGAGCAGTTCTTC.

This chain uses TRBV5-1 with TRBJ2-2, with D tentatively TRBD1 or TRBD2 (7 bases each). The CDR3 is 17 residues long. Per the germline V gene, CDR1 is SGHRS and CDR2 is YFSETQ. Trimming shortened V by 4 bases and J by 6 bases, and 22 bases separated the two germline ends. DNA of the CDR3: TGCGCCAGCAGCCCCCCAAATCAGGGGGGGCCCCCCGGGGAGCTGTTTTTT. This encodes CASSPPNQGGPPGELFF.

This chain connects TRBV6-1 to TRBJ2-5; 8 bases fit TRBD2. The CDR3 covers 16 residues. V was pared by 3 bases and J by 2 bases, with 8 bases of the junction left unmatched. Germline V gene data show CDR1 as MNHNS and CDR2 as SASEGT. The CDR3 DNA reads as TGTGCCAGCAGTGAGGAGATAGCGGGAATACAAGAGACCCAGTACTTC. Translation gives CASSEEIAGIQETQYF.

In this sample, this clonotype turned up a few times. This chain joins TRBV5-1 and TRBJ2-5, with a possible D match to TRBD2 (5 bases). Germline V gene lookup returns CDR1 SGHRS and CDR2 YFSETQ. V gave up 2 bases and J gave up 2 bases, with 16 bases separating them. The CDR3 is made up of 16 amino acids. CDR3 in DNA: TGCGCCAGCAGCTTTTACGATCGGGAACAGCAAGAGACCCAGTACTTC. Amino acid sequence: CASSFYDREQQETQYF.

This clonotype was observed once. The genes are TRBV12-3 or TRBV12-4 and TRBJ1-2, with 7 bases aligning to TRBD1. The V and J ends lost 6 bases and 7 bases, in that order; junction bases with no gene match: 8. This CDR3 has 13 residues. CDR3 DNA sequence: TGTGCCAGCAGCCCCAGGGGGGTTTCTGGCTACACCTTC. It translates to CASSPRGVSGYTF.

CDR3 bases: TGTGCCAGCAATACAGCCTATAATTCACCCCTCCACTTT. This gives the protein CASNTAYNSPLHF. J is TRBJ1-6 and V is TRBV12-3 or TRBV12-4; D not resolved. The CDR3 totals 13 residues. V lost 7 bases, J lost 2 bases, and 6 bases lay in between.

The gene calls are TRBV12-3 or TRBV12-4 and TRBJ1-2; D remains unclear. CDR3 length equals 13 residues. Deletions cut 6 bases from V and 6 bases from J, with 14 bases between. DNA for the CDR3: TGTGCCAGCAGCCCCCGGGAAATCCATGGCTACACCTTC. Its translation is CASSPREIHGYTF.

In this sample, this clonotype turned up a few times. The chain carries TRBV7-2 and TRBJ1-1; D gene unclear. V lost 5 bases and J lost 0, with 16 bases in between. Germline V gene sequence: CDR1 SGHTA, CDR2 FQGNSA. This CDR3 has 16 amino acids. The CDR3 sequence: CASSLPANSLNTEAFF. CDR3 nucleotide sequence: TGTGCCAGCAGCCTTCCAGCGAATAGTTTGAACACTGAAGCTTTCTTT. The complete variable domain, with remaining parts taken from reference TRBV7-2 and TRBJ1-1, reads GAGVSQSPSNKVTEKGKDVELRCDPISGHTALYWYRQSLGQGLEFLIYFQGNSAPDKSGLPSDRFSAERTGGSVSTLTIQRTQQEDSAVYLCASSLPANSLNTEAFFGQGTRLTVV.

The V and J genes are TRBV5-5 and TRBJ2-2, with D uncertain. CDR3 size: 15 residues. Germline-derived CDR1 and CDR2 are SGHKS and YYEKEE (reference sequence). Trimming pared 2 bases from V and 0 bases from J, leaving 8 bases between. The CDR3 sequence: CASSFRPANTGELFF. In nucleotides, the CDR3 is TGTGCCAGCAGCTTTAGGCCGGCGAACACCGGGGAGCTGTTTTTT.

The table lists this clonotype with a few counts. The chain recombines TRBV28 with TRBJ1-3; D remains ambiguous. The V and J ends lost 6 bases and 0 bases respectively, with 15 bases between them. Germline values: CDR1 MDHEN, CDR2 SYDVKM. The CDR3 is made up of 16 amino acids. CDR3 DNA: TGTGCCAGCAGCTGGGAGGGTCTGAGCTCTGGAAACACCATATATTTT. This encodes CASSWEGLSSGNTIYF. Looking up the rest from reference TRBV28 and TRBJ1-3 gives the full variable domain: DVKVTQSSRYLVKRTGEKVFLECVQDMDHENMFWYRQDPGLGLRLIYFSYDVKMKEKGDIPEGYSVSREKKERFSLILESASTNQTSMYLCASSWEGLSSGNTIYFGEGSWLTVV.

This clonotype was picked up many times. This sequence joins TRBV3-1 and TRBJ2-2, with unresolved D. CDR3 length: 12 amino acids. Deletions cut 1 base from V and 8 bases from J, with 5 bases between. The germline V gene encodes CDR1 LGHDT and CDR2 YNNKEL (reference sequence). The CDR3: CASSQGPGELFF. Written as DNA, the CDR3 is TGTGCCAGCAGCCAAGGCCCGGGGGAGCTGTTTTTT.

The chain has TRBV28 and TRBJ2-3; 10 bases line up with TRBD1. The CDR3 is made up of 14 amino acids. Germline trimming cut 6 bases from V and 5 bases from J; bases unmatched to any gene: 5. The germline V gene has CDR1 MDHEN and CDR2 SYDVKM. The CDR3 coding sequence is TGTGCCAGCAGCCGGGACAGGGGAGGAGATACGCAGTATTTT. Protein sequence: CASSRDRGGDTQYF. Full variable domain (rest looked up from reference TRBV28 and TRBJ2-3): DVKVTQSSRYLVKRTGEKVFLECVQDMDHENMFWYRQDPGLGLRLIYFSYDVKMKEKGDIPEGYSVSREKKERFSLILESASTNQTSMYLCASSRDRGGDTQYFGPGTRLTVL.

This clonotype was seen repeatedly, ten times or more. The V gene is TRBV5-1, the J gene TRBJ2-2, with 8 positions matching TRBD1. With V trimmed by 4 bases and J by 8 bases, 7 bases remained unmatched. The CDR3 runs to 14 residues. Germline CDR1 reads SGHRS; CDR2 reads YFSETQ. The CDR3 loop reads CASSPTGATGELFF. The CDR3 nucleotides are TGCGCCAGCAGCCCGACAGGGGCCACAGGGGAGCTGTTTTTT.

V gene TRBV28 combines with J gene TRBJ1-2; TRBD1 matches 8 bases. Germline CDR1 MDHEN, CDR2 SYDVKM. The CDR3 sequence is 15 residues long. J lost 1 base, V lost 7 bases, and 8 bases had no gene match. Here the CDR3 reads CASKKQGVGNYGYTF. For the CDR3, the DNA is TGTGCCAGCAAAAAACAGGGGGTTGGTAACTATGGCTACACCTTC.

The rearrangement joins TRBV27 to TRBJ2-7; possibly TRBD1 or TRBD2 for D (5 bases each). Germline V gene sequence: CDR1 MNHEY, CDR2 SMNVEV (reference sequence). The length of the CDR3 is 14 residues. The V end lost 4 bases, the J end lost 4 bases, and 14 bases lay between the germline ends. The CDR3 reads CASSSYRDGYEQYF. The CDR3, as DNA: TGTGCCAGCAGTTCGTACCGGGACGGGTACGAGCAGTACTTC.

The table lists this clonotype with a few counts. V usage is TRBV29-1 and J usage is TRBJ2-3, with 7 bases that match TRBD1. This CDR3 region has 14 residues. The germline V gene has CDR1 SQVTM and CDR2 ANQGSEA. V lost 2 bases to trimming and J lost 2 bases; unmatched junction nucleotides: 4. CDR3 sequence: CSVETGAYTDTQYF. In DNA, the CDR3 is TGCAGCGTTGAAACAGGGGCGTACACAGATACGCAGTATTTT.

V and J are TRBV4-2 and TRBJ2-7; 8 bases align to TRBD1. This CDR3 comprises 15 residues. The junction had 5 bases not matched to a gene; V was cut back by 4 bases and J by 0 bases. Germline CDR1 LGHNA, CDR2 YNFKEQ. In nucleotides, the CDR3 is TGTGCCAGCAGCCCCCGGGACAGGCCCTCCTACGAGCAGTACTTC. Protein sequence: CASSPRDRPSYEQYF.

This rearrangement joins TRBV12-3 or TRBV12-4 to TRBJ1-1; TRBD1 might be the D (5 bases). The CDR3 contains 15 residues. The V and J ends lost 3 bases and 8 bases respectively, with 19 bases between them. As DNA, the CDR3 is TGTGCCAGCAGTTTGACCAGATTGGGGCAGCCGGAAGCTTTCTTT. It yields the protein CASSLTRLGQPEAFF.

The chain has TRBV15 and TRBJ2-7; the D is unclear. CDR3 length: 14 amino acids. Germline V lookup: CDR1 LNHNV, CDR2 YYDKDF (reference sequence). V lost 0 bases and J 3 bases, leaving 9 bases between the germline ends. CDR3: CATSRDSNSYEQYF. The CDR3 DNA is TGTGCCACCAGCAGAGATTCTAACAGCTACGAGCAGTACTTC.